The T cell receptor (beta chain) described here comes from a study of response to subunit inactivated influenza vaccine. TCRdb ran MiXCR on the RT-PCR reads and lists one entry per CDR3 protein. The table records about 300,000 distinct CDR3 sequences, approximately 23% of them present only once. Findings and limits, study-wide: Each seasonal influenza vaccination, the authors suggested, recruits few new T cells.

This CDR3 comprises 15 residues. Trimming removed 1 base from V and 6 bases from J, with 15 bases in between. In germline, CDR1 is SEHNR, CDR2 FQNEAQ (reference sequence). This clonotype was observed a handful of times. What it binds is unknown. The chain has TRBV7-9 and TRBJ1-2; D gene uncertain. This receptor was identified in a man between 50 and 75 years old who received an inactivated influenza vaccine. The specimen comprised PBMCs from blood, sampled about 20 months after vaccination. The CDR3 DNA is TGTGCCAGCAGCTTAGGAAGGGTCTCCGGCGATGGCTACACCTTC. It yields the protein CASSLGRVSGDGYTF.